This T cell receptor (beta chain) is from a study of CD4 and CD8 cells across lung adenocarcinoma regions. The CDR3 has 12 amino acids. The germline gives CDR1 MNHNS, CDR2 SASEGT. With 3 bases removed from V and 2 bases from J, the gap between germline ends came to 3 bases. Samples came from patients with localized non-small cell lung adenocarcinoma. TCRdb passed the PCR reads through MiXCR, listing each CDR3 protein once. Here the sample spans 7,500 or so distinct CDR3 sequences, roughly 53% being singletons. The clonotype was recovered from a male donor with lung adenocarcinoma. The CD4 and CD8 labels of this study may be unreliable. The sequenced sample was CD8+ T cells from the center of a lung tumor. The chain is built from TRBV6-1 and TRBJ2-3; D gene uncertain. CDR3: CASSDYTDTQYF. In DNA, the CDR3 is TGTGCCAGCAGTGATTACACAGATACGCAGTATTTT.